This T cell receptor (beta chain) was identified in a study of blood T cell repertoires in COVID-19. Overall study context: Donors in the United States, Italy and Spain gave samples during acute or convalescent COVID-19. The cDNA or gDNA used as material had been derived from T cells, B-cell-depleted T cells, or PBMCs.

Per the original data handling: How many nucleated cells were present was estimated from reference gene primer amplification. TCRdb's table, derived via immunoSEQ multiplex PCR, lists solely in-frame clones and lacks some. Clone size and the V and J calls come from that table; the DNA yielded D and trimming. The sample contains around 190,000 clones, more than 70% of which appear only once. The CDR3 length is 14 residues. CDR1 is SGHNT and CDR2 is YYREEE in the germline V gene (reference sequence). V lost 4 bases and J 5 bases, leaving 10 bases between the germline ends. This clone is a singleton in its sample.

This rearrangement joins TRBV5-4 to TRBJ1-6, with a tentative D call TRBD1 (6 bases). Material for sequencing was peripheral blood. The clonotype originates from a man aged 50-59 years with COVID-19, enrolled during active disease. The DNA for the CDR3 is TGTGCCAGCAGCCCGGGACAACATAATTCACCCCTCCACTTT. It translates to CASSPGQHNSPLHF.